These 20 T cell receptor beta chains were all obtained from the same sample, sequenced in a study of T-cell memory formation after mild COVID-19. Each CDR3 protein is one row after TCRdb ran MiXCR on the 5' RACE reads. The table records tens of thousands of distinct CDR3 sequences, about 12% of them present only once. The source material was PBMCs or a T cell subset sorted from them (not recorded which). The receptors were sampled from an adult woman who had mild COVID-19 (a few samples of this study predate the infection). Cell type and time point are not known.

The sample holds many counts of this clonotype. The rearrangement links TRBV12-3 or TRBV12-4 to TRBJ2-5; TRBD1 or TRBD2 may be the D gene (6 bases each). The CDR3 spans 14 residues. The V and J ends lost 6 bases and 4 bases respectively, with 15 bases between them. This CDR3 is CASRTGGLLETQYF. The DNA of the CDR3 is TGTGCCAGCAGGACTGGGGGGCTTTTAGAGACCCAGTACTTC.

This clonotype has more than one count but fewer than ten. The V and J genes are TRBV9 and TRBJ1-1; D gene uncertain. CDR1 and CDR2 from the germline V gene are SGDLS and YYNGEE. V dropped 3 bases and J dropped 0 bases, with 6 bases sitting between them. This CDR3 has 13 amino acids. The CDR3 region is CASSAELNTEAFF. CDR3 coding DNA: TGTGCCAGCAGCGCCGAATTGAACACTGAAGCTTTCTTT. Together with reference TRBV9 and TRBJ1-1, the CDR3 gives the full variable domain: DSGVTQTPKHLITATGQRVTLRCSPRSGDLSVYWYQQSLDQGLQFLIQYYNGEERAKGNILERFSAQQFPDLHSELNLSSLELGDSALYFCASSAELNTEAFFGQGTRLTVV.

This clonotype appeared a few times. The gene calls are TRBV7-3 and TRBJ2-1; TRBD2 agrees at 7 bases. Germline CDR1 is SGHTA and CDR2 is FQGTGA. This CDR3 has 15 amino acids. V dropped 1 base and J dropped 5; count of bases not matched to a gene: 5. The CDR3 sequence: CASSLIAGLDNEQFF. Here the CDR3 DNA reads TGTGCCAGCAGCTTAATAGCGGGTCTAGACAATGAGCAGTTCTTC.

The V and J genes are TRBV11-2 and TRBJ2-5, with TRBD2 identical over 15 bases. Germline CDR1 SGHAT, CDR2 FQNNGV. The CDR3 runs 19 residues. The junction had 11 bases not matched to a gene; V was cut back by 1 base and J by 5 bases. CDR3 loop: CASSLAGTSGRSPWETQYF. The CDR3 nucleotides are TGTGCCAGCAGCTTAGCCGGGACTAGCGGGAGGTCCCCTTGGGAGACCCAGTACTTC.

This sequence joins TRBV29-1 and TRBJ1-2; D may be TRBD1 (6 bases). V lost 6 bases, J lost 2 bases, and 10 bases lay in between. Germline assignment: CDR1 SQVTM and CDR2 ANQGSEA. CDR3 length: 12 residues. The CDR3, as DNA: TGCAGCGTGTTAGGGGGGAACTATGGCTACACCTTC. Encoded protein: CSVLGGNYGYTF.

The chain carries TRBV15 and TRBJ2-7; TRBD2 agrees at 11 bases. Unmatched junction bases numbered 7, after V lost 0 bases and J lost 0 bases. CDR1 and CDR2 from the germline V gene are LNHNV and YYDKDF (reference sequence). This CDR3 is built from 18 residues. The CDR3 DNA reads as TGTGCCACCAGCAGAGATGTTCTAGCGGGGGGCCTCTCCTACGAGCAGTACTTC. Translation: CATSRDVLAGGLSYEQYF.

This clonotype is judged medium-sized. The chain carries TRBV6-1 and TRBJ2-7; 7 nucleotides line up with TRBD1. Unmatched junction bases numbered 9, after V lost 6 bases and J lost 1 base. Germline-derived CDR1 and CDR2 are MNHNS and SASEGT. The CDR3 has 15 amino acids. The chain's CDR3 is CASRPLGQQSYEQYF. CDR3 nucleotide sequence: TGTGCCAGCAGACCACTGGGACAGCAATCCTACGAGCAGTACTTC.

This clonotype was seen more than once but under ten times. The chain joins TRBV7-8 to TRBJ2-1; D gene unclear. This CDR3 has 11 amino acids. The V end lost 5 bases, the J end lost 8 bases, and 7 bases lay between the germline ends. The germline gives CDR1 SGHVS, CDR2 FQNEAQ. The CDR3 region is CASSRKDEQFF. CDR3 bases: TGTGCCAGCAGCCGAAAGGATGAGCAGTTCTTC.

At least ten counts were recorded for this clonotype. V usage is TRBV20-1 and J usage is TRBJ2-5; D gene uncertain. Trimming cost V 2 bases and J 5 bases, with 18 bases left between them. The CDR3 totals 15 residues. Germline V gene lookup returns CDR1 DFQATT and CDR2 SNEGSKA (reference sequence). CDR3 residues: CSARTLGGYWETQYF. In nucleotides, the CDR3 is TGCAGTGCTAGAACCCTCGGCGGCTATTGGGAGACCCAGTACTTC.

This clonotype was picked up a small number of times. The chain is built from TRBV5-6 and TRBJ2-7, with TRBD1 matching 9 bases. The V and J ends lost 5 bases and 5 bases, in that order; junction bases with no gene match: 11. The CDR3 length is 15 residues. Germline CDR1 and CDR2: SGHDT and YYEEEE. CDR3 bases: TGTGCCAGCAGGGCCGGGACAGGGAGAATGGACGAGCAGTACTTC. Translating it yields CASRAGTGRMDEQYF. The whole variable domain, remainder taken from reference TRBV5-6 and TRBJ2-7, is DAGVTQSPTHLIKTRGQQVTLRCSPKSGHDTVSWYQQALGQGPQFIFQYYEEEERQRGNFPDRFSGHQFPNYSSELNVNALLLGDSALYLCASRAGTGRMDEQYFGPGTRLTVT.

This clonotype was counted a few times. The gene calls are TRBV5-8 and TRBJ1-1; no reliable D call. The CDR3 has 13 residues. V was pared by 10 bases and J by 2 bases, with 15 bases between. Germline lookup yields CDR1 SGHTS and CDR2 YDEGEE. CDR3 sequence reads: CASLYSENTEAFF. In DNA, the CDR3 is TGTGCCTCACTCTACTCGGAAAACACTGAAGCTTTCTTT.

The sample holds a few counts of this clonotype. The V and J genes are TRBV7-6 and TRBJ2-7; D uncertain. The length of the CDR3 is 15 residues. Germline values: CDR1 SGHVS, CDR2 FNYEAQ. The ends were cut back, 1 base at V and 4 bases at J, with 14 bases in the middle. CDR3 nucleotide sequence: TGTGCCAGCAGCTTAGTAAGGGCCAGGCGTTACGAGCAGTACTTC. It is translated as CASSLVRARRYEQYF.

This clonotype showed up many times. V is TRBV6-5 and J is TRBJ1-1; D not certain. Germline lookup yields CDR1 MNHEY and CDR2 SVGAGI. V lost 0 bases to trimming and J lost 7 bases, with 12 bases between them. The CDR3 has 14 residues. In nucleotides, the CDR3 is TGTGCCAGCAGTTACTCGAACGGAGGCTATGAAGCTTTCTTT. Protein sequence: CASSYSNGGYEAFF.

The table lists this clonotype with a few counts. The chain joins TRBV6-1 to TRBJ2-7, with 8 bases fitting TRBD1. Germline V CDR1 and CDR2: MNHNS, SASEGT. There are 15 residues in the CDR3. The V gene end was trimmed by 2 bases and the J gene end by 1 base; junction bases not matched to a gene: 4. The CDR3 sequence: CASSEWTGLSYEQYF. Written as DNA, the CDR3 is TGTGCCAGCAGTGAATGGACAGGGTTGTCCTACGAGCAGTACTTC.

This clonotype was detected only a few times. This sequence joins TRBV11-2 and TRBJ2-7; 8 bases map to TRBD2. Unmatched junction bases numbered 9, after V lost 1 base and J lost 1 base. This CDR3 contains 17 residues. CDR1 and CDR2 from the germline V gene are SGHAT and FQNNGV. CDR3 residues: CASSLVTGTRRSYEQYF. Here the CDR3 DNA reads TGTGCCAGCAGCTTAGTGACCGGGACTAGACGGTCCTACGAGCAGTACTTC.

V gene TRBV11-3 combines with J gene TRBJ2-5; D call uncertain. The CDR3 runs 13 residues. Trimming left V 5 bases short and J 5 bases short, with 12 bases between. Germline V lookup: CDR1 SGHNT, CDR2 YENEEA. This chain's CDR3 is CASSAKIPETQYF. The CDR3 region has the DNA TGTGCCAGCAGCGCCAAAATCCCTGAGACCCAGTACTTC.

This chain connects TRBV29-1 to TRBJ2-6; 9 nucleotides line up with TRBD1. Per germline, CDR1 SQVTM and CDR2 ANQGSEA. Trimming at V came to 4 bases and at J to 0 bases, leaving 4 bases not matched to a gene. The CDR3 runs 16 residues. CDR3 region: CSVVDRGTSGANVLTF. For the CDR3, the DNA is TGCAGCGTTGTTGACAGGGGGACCTCTGGGGCCAACGTCCTGACTTTC.

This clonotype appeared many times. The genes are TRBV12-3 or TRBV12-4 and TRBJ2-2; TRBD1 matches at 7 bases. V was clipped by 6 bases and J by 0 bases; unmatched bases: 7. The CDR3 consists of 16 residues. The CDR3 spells CASRVSDRTNTGELFF. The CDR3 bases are TGTGCCAGCAGGGTCTCGGACAGGACGAACACCGGGGAGCTGTTTTTT.

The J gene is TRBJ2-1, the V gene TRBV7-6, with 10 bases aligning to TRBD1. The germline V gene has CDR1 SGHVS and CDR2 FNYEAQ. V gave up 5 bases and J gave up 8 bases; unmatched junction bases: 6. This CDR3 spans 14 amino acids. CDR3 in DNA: TGTGCCAGCAGCGCGGACAGGGGGGTGGATGAGCAGTTCTTC. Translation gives CASSADRGVDEQFF.

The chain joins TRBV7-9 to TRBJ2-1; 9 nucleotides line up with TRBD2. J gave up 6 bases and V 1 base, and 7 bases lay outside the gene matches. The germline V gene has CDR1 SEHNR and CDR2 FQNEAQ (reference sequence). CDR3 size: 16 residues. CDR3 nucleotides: TGTGCCAGCAGCTTAGTAGATAGCGGGGGCCCCAATGAGCAGTTCTTC. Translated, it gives CASSLVDSGGPNEQFF.